Following are 27 T cell receptor beta chains from one sample sequenced in a study of cytomegalovirus exposure and HLA in healthy donors. PCR involved 60 Vbeta and 13 Jbeta primers. Only in-frame clones appear in the TCRdb table, and some are missing; sequencing was by immunoSEQ multiplex PCR. Here the sample spans 150,000 to 200,000 clones, approximately 75% being singletons. Sequencing used PBMCs. The receptors shown here come from a girl aged 10 to 17 in good health and CMV-seronegative.

In this sample, this clone turned up once. The chain has TRBV6-6 and TRBJ1-6; D unclear. Germline V gene sequence: CDR1 MNHNY, CDR2 SVGAGI (reference sequence). This CDR3 contains 15 residues. Deletions cut 7 bases from V and 8 bases from J, with 18 bases between. The CDR3 sequence: CASNKGAGRDSPLHF. CDR3 DNA: TGTGCCAGCAATAAGGGAGCAGGCCGAGATTCACCCCTCCACTTT.

The chain links TRBV7-2 to TRBJ1-5; 10 nucleotides match TRBD1. The CDR3 has 16 amino acids. The V gene end was trimmed by 5 bases and the J gene end by 3 bases; junction bases not matched to a gene: 7. Germline values: CDR1 SGHTA, CDR2 FQGNSA. In nucleotides, the CDR3 is TGTGCCAGCAGCCCAGGGGGGACAGGGGTCAATCAGCCCCAGCATTTT. Its translation is CASSPGGTGVNQPQHF.

The V gene is TRBV6-5, the J gene TRBJ2-5; 7 nucleotides line up with TRBD2. This CDR3 has 14 amino acids. Germline lookup yields CDR1 MNHEY and CDR2 SVGAGI. The J segment lost 1 base and the V segment lost 7 bases, leaving 6 bases of the junction unmatched. The chain's CDR3 is CASKVRGVQETQYF. The CDR3 nucleotides read TGTGCCAGCAAGGTCCGGGGGGTCCAAGAGACCCAGTACTTC.

This clone has a handful of counts. The chain has TRBV18 and TRBJ2-7; a possible D gene is TRBD1 (6 bases). This CDR3 contains 15 residues. Trimming shortened V by 6 bases and J by 3 bases, and 18 bases separated the two germline ends. In germline, CDR1 is KGHSH, CDR2 LQKENI. The DNA for the CDR3 is TGTGCCAGCTCCCGGAATCAGGGGAGTAACTACGAGCAGTACTTC. Amino acids: CASSRNQGSNYEQYF.

In its sample, this clone was seen once. The CDR3 bases are TGTGCCACCAGCAAGACCGGGGGGGGTTTAGAGGAGCAGTTCTTC. This codes for CATSKTGGGLEEQFF. This chain joins TRBV15 and TRBJ2-1, with 8 nucleotides matching TRBD2. The J segment lost 10 bases and the V segment lost 4 bases, leaving 12 bases of the junction unmatched. The CDR3 runs to 15 residues. Germline CDR1 and CDR2: LNHNV and YYDKDF (reference sequence).

This chain connects TRBV5-1 to TRBJ1-2, with D hard to call. CDR1 and CDR2 from the germline V gene are SGHRS and YFSETQ. V lost 1 base, J lost 8 bases, and 9 bases lay in between. This CDR3 is 12 amino acids long. The CDR3 region has the DNA TGCGCCAGCAGCTTGTCCCGCGAGGGCTACACCTTC. Translation gives CASSLSREGYTF.

The genes are TRBV29-1 and TRBJ1-2; 7 bases line up with TRBD1. The CDR3 is made up of 13 amino acids. Germline V gene sequence: CDR1 SQVTM, CDR2 ANQGSEA. V was pared by 7 bases and J by 4 bases, with 9 bases of the junction left unmatched. This chain's CDR3 is CSAATGTAYGYTF. CDR3 DNA: TGCAGCGCCGCAACCGGGACAGCCTATGGCTACACCTTC.

The V call is TRBV14, the J call TRBJ1-1, with 8 bases that match TRBD1. The CDR3 is 14 amino acids. V shed 4 bases, J shed 11 bases, and the junction held 12 bases outside the gene matches. Per germline, CDR1 SGHDN and CDR2 FVKESK. CDR3 sequence (DNA): TGTGCCAGCAGCCCACAGGGGGTGACGGTGGGGGCTTTCTTT. As protein: CASSPQGVTVGAFF. Using reference TRBV14 and TRBJ1-1 for the parts outside the CDR3, the full variable domain is EAGVTQFPSHSVIEKGQTVTLRCDPISGHDNLYWYRRVMGKEIKFLLHFVKESKQDESGMPNNRFLAERTGGTYSTLKVQPAELEDSGVYFCASSPQGVTVGAFFGQGTRLTVV.

On this clone: Other DNA variants within this sample encode the same CDR3. The V call is TRBV5-4, the J call TRBJ2-5, with D maybe TRBD1 (5 bases). V was cut by 2 bases and J by 4 bases, with 6 bases left in between. CDR1 is SGHNT and CDR2 is YYREEE in the germline V gene (reference sequence). The CDR3 length is 12 residues. Here the CDR3 reads CASSFDRETQYF. CDR3 nucleotides: TGTGCCAGCAGCTTCGACAGAGAGACCCAGTACTTC. The full variable domain, rest sourced from reference TRBV5-4 and TRBJ2-5, is ETGVTQSPTHLIKTRGQQVTLRCSSQSGHNTVSWYQQALGQGPQFIFQYYREEENGRGNFPPRFSGLQFPNYSSELNVNALELDDSALYLCASSFDRETQYFGPGTRLLVL.

This clone occurred a few times. V is TRBV27 and J is TRBJ2-1, with TRBD2 matching over 10 bases. The CDR3 length is 15 residues. Trimming removed 3 bases from V and 4 bases from J; junction bases left unmatched: 3. Germline CDR1 is MNHEY and CDR2 is SMNVEV (reference sequence). CDR3 sequence: CASSFSGGRYNEQFF. The CDR3 DNA reads as TGTGCCAGCAGTTTTAGCGGGGGGAGATACAATGAGCAGTTCTTC.

Remarks on this clone: This specimen includes other DNA sequences encoding the same CDR3. The genes are TRBV27 and TRBJ1-5; TRBD1 is a possible D gene (5 bases). This CDR3 has 14 residues. Germline-derived CDR1 and CDR2 are MNHEY and SMNVEV (reference sequence). V shed 4 bases and J shed 2 bases, with 9 bases lying between them. This CDR3 reads CASSSQGGNQPQHF. The CDR3 coding sequence is TGTGCCAGCAGTTCCCAGGGCGGCAATCAGCCCCAGCATTTT.

In DNA form, the CDR3 reads TGTGCCAGTAGTATACTCCGGGGAAAAGAAGCTTTCTTT. Its translation is CASSILRGKEAFF. V usage is TRBV19 and J usage is TRBJ1-1; D call uncertain. The CDR3 sequence is 13 residues long. The germline CDR1 and CDR2 sequences are LNHDA and SQIVND (reference sequence). Trimming shortened V by 2 bases and J by 8 bases, and 12 bases separated the two germline ends. The full variable domain, with the rest looked up from reference TRBV19 and TRBJ1-1, is DGGITQSPKYLFRKEGQNVTLSCEQNLNHDAMYWYRQDPGQGLRLIYYSQIVNDFQKGDIAEGYSVSREKKESFPLTVTSAQKNPTAFYLCASSILRGKEAFFGQGTRLTVV.

This clone was observed once. The V and J genes are TRBV9 and TRBJ1-2, with 8 bases fitting TRBD1. This CDR3 has 16 amino acids. CDR1 SGDLS and CDR2 YYNGEE come from the germline V gene. J gave up 4 bases and V 3 bases, and 11 bases lay outside the gene matches. Here the CDR3 DNA reads TGTGCCAGCAGCGAGGACGTACAGGGGGAGAGCTATGGCTACACCTTC. Protein sequence: CASSEDVQGESYGYTF. Complete variable domain (other parts from reference TRBV9 and TRBJ1-2): DSGVTQTPKHLITATGQRVTLRCSPRSGDLSVYWYQQSLDQGLQFLIQYYNGEERAKGNILERFSAQQFPDLHSELNLSSLELGDSALYFCASSEDVQGESYGYTFGSGTRLTVV.

CDR3 loop: CAIQRTGDYGYTF. As DNA, the CDR3 is TGCGCCATCCAACGAACAGGGGACTATGGCTACACCTTC. The rearrangement joins TRBV5-1 to TRBJ1-2; TRBD1 matches 7 bases. The germline gives CDR1 SGHRS, CDR2 YFSETQ. The CDR3 loop spans 13 amino acids. The trim removed 9 bases at V and 3 bases at J, leaving 8 bases unmatched.

This clone appeared a single time. V is TRBV29-1 and J is TRBJ2-1, with 8 bases aligning to TRBD1. The CDR3 has 17 residues. J gave up 2 bases and V 0 bases, and 9 bases lay outside the gene matches. Per germline, CDR1 SQVTM and CDR2 ANQGSEA. CDR3 in amino acids: CSVEEPWTGRPYNEQFF. CDR3 coding DNA: TGCAGCGTTGAAGAGCCCTGGACAGGGCGACCCTACAATGAGCAGTTCTTC.

CDR3 in amino acids: CASTSGTDNEKLFF. In DNA, the CDR3 is TGTGCCAGCACCTCGGGGACAGATAATGAAAAACTGTTTTTT. The V gene is TRBV5-6, the J gene TRBJ1-4; 7 bases line up with TRBD1. In germline, CDR1 is SGHDT, CDR2 YYEEEE. With 6 bases clipped from V and 4 bases from J, the junction kept 6 bases outside the gene matches. The CDR3 consists of 14 residues. Full variable domain (missing parts from reference TRBV5-6 and TRBJ1-4): DAGVTQSPTHLIKTRGQQVTLRCSPKSGHDTVSWYQQALGQGPQFIFQYYEEEERQRGNFPDRFSGHQFPNYSSELNVNALLLGDSALYLCASTSGTDNEKLFFGSGTQLSVL.

The V call is TRBV25-1, the J call TRBJ1-2, with D perhaps matching TRBD1 (6 bases). The V end was cut by 2 bases, the J end by 7 bases, with 17 bases between. Germline CDR1 and CDR2: MGHDK and SYGVNS. The CDR3 is made up of 15 amino acids. The CDR3 loop is CASSEPHRVRSGYTF. DNA of the CDR3: TGTGCCAGCAGTGAACCCCACAGGGTCAGGTCTGGCTACACCTTC.

The rearrangement uses TRBV30 and TRBJ2-1, with TRBD1 as a possible D gene (6 bases). The CDR3 is made up of 18 amino acids. Trimming took off 2 bases at V and 0 bases at J, with 20 bases between the two ends. Germline CDR1 and CDR2: GTSNPN and SVGIG (reference sequence). The CDR3 bases are TGTGCCTGGAGTTTAATCCCTTTGGGGGCATTCTCCTACAATGAGCAGTTCTTC. Protein product: CAWSLIPLGAFSYNEQFF. The whole variable domain, remainder taken from reference TRBV30 and TRBJ2-1, is SQTIHQWPATLVQPVGSPLSLECTVEGTSNPNLYWYRQAAGRGLQLLFYSVGIGQISSEVPQNLSASRPQDRQFILSSKKLLLSDSGFYLCAWSLIPLGAFSYNEQFFGPGTRLTVL.

This sequence joins TRBV11-2 and TRBJ1-6; 12 nucleotides align to TRBD1. J was trimmed by 7 bases and V by 3 bases; bases with no gene match: 4. The CDR3 spans 16 residues. Per the germline V gene, CDR1 is SGHAT and CDR2 is FQNNGV. DNA for the CDR3: TGTGCCAGCAGCTTGGGACAGGGGGCCCTAAATTCACCCCTCCACTTT. Protein: CASSLGQGALNSPLHF.

The chain carries TRBV2 and TRBJ2-3; TRBD2 aligns across 10 bases. Trimming at V came to 1 base and at J to 6 bases, leaving 7 bases not matched to a gene. CDR1 and CDR2 from the germline V gene are SNHLY and FYNNEI. The CDR3 contains 16 residues. DNA of the CDR3: TGTGCCAGCAGTGAAGAGGAAGCTAGCGGGGGCGATACGCAGTATTTT. It is translated as CASSEEEASGGDTQYF.

The rearrangement joins TRBV16 to TRBJ2-7; 8 bases match TRBD1. V lost 6 bases, J lost 1 base, and 2 bases stayed unmatched. The germline gives CDR1 KGHSY, CDR2 FQNENV. There are 13 residues in the CDR3. The CDR3 sequence: CASSRQGSYEQYF. CDR3 DNA: TGTGCCAGCAGTCGACAGGGGTCCTACGAGCAGTACTTC.

The rearrangement uses TRBV10-2 and TRBJ2-1; D perhaps matches TRBD2 (5 bases). Trimming pared 6 bases from V and 8 bases from J, leaving 11 bases between. The CDR3 is 12 amino acids. Looked up from germline, CDR1 is WSHSY and CDR2 is SAAADI. In nucleotides, the CDR3 is TGCGCCAGCAGCCTAGCAGCTGATGAGCAGTTCTTC. This translates into CASSLAADEQFF.

This clone is medium-sized within its sample. The rearrangement uses TRBV6-1 and TRBJ2-5; TRBD2 matches at 12 bases. The CDR3 is made up of 15 amino acids. From germline, CDR1 is MNHNS and CDR2 SASEGT. V dropped 2 bases and J dropped 2; count of bases not matched to a gene: 0. The CDR3 is CASSELAGGQETQYF. The CDR3 DNA sequence: TGTGCCAGCAGTGAACTAGCGGGGGGGCAAGAGACCCAGTACTTC.

The J gene is TRBJ1-2, the V gene TRBV30; no clear D gene. CDR3 length equals 12 residues. Germline CDR1 reads GTSNPN; CDR2 reads SVGIG (reference sequence). V was trimmed by 5 bases and J by 2 bases, leaving 9 bases between them. The DNA for the CDR3 is TGTGCCTGGGTCCAGAGGAACTATGGCTACACCTTC. This codes for CAWVQRNYGYTF.

The V and J genes are TRBV6-6 and TRBJ1-5; TRBD1 agrees at 8 bases. There are 14 residues in the CDR3. The germline gives CDR1 MNHNY, CDR2 SVGAGI (reference sequence). With V trimmed by 5 bases and J by 5 bases, 5 bases remained unmatched. The DNA for the CDR3 is TGTGCCAGCAGTGACAGGGGCGCGGATCAGCCCCAGCATTTT. Translation: CASSDRGADQPQHF.

This chain joins TRBV5-4 and TRBJ2-7; D is possibly TRBD2 (5 bases). The CDR3 length is 13 residues. V was pared by 1 base and J by 5 bases, with 10 bases between. CDR1 and CDR2 from the germline V gene are SGHNT and YYREEE (reference sequence). The CDR3 sequence: CASSLRGSNEQYF. CDR3 sequence (DNA): TGTGCCAGCAGCTTGCGGGGTTCCAACGAGCAGTACTTC.

The V and J genes are TRBV19 and TRBJ1-1, with D possibly being TRBD1 (5 bases). The CDR3 extends over 15 amino acids. V lost 7 bases and J lost 0, with 15 bases in between. Germline V gene lookup returns CDR1 LNHDA and CDR2 SQIVND (reference sequence). The CDR3 nucleotides are TGTGCCAGTAAGTATGATGGCAGGGTGAACACTGAAGCTTTCTTT. Amino acids: CASKYDGRVNTEAFF.